The sequence of this T cell receptor beta chain was determined in a study of blood T cells in healthy people across ages. Study-wide points: CMV status of donors was not determined, possibly confounding expanded clonotype changes.

Total RNA, at least 6 micrograms per sample, was extracted from PBMCs. About this clonotype: What it binds is not known.

The CDR3 has 18 residues. Per the germline V gene, CDR1 is MNHEY and CDR2 is SVGEGT. Unmatched junction bases numbered 14, after V lost 8 bases and J lost 0 bases. Primers used in a second PCR of about 6 to 11 cycles were a sample-barcoded 5' primer and a J-beta primer mix. MiXCR, applied by TCRdb to the 5' RACE reads, yields one record per CDR3 protein. In the table there are about 1 million distinct CDR3 sequences, 40% to 50% of which are singletons. This clonotype originated in a woman aged 60-75 years in good health. The sample consisted of blood. This chain links TRBV6-2 or TRBV6-3 with TRBJ2-1, with 9 bases lining up with TRBD2. CDR3 region: CASRGNSQLAGSYNEQFF. CDR3 bases: TGTGCCAGCCGGGGGAACTCCCAACTAGCGGGCTCCTACAATGAGCAGTTCTTC.